The 9 T cell receptor beta chains below all came from one sample that was sequenced in a study of OX40 agonist ivuxolimab in advanced cancers. TCRdb's copy holds only in-frame clones and misses some; the assay was immunoSEQ multiplex PCR. The table includes 75,000 to 100,000 clones, over 75% detected once. The material was CD4+ or CD8+ T cells sorted from blood, obtained in a trial of the OX40 agonist ivuxolimab. The receptors come from an adult with an advanced solid tumor such as melanoma, head and neck, liver or kidney cancer.

J is TRBJ1-2 and V is TRBV5-8, with D hard to call. CDR3 length equals 14 residues. The V gene lost 0 bases and the J gene lost 2 bases, with 8 bases spanning the gap. Germline-derived CDR1 and CDR2 are SGHTS and YDEGEE. The chain's CDR3 is CASSLGKHNYGYTF. CDR3 sequence (DNA): TGTGCCAGCAGCTTGGGCAAGCACAACTATGGCTACACCTTC. Full variable domain (remainder filled in from reference TRBV5-8 and TRBJ1-2): EAGVTQSPTHLIKTRGQQATLRCSPISGHTSVYWYQQALGLGLQFLLWYDEGEERNRGNFPPRFSGRQFPNYSSELNVNALELEDSALYLCASSLGKHNYGYTFGSGTRLTVV.

The chain recombines TRBV25-1 with TRBJ2-7; D perhaps matches TRBD1 (6 bases). The V end was cut by 7 bases, the J end by 0 bases, with 10 bases between. Germline lookup yields CDR1 MGHDK and CDR2 SYGVNS. The CDR3 runs 13 residues. CDR3 amino acids: CASTSDSSYEQYF. For the CDR3, the DNA is TGTGCCAGCACCTCGGACAGCTCCTACGAGCAGTACTTC.

The chain has TRBV10-1 and TRBJ2-3, with 8 nucleotides matching TRBD1. V shed 2 bases, J shed 4 bases, and the junction held 5 bases outside the gene matches. Germline V gene lookup returns CDR1 WNHNN and CDR2 SYGVQD (reference sequence). The CDR3 sequence is 15 residues long. CDR3 nucleotide sequence: TGCGCCAGCAGTGAGGGGACAGGCGTATCAGATACGCAGTATTTT. Residues: CASSEGTGVSDTQYF.

The chain carries TRBV2 and TRBJ2-1; D may be TRBD1 or TRBD2 (5 bases each). The CDR3 is made up of 15 amino acids. Trimming took off 7 bases at V and 2 bases at J, with 15 bases between the two ends. Per germline, CDR1 SNHLY and CDR2 FYNNEI. The CDR3 sequence: CASTGTPTTYNEQFF. Here the CDR3 DNA reads TGTGCCAGCACAGGGACCCCAACTACCTACAATGAGCAGTTCTTC.

The V gene is TRBV10-3, the J gene TRBJ2-7, with D possibly matching TRBD1 (6 bases). Per the germline V gene, CDR1 is ENHRY and CDR2 is SYGVKD. CDR3 length equals 14 residues. V dropped 0 bases and J dropped 2 bases, with 8 bases sitting between them. CDR3 sequence (DNA): TGTGCCATCAGTGAGTCAAGGGACACCTACGAGCAGTACTTC. Translating gives CAISESRDTYEQYF.

This clone was seen once. The chain's CDR3 is CATYKEVSGRLNEQFF. DNA for the CDR3: TGTGCCACCTACAAAGAGGTGAGCGGGAGACTGAATGAGCAGTTCTTC. V is TRBV21-1 and J is TRBJ2-1; the D call of TRBD2 is as the table states it, not checked on the DNA. TRBV21-1 is flagged as a pseudogene. The CDR3 spans 16 residues.

This clone was detected only once. The V gene is TRBV5-4, the J gene TRBJ2-3; 13 nucleotides agree with TRBD2. Germline loops: CDR1 SGHNT, CDR2 YYREEE (reference sequence). CDR3 length equals 18 residues. J was trimmed by 1 base and V by 4 bases; bases with no gene match: 9. The CDR3 nucleotides read TGTGCCAGCAGCAAAAAACTAGCGGGAGGGCGGGGCACAGATACGCAGTATTTT. Encoded protein: CASSKKLAGGRGTDTQYF.

This clone came up once. The CDR3 region is CASSLWGQGNTEAFF. CDR3 nucleotide sequence: TGTGCCAGCAGTTTATGGGGACAGGGGAACACTGAAGCTTTCTTT. The chain uses TRBV28 and TRBJ1-1; 9 bases agree with TRBD1. CDR1 and CDR2 (germline): MDHEN, SYDVKM. The CDR3 consists of 15 residues. Unmatched junction bases numbered 0, after V lost 0 bases and J lost 1 base.

The V and J genes are TRBV6-5 and TRBJ1-1, with D maybe TRBD1 (5 bases). V lost 2 bases to trimming and J lost 3 bases, with 16 bases between them. This CDR3 spans 16 amino acids. Germline V lookup: CDR1 MNHEY, CDR2 SVGAGI. The CDR3 sequence: CASSYRTGLGDTEAFF. The CDR3 nucleotides read TGTGCCAGCAGTTACCGTACCGGTTTGGGGGACACTGAAGCTTTCTTT.